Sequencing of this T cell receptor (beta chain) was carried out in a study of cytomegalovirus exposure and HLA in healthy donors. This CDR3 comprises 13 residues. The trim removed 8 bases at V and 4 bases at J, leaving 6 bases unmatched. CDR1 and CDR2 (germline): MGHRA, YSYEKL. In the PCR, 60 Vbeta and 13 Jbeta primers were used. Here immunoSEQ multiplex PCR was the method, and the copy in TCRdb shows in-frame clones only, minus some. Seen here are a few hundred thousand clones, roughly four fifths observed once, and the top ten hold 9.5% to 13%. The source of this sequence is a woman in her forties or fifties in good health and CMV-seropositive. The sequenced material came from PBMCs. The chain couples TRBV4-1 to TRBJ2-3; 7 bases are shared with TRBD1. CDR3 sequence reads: CASARGLSDTQYF. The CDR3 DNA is TGCGCCAGCGCAAGGGGGCTCTCAGATACGCAGTATTTT.